The present TCR beta chain was sequenced within a study of beta chain features in type 1 diabetes. Points from the study as a whole: In type 1 diabetes patients, VDJ junctions had fewer insertions; deletions at these junctions were more frequent.

Remarks on this clone: The antigen is undetermined.

Expressed TCRB transcripts were sequenced after all isolated RNA was converted to cDNA. Measured with immunoSEQ multiplex PCR; TCRdb has only the in-frame clones, and not every one. The data hold about 350,000 clones, with roughly 21% observed a single time. Markers CD45RO/CCR7/CD25/CD127/CD95/CD27 served to sort CD4+ naive, central memory, regulatory and stem cell-like memory cells. The CDR3 length is 15 residues. The junction had 4 bases not matched to a gene; V was cut back by 4 bases and J by 2 bases. Germline values: CDR1 SGHTA, CDR2 FQGNSA. The clonotype was recovered from a woman between 18 and 29 years old in good health. The gene calls are TRBV7-2 and TRBJ2-5; 10 nucleotides match TRBD2. The sample was naive CD4+ T cells from blood. The CDR3 coding sequence is TGTGCCAGCAGCTCCCAGACTAGCGGGCAAGAGACCCAGTACTTC. It translates to CASSSQTSGQETQYF.